The 7 T cell receptor beta chains listed next were all sequenced from one sample in a study of T cells expressing NK-cell markers. From its re-call of the 5' RACE reads, TCRdb lists each CDR3 protein once, without DNA. The sample has over 150,000 distinct CDR3 sequences. Input material: blood T cells: a sorted CD56 or NKG2C T cell subset, CD4+ or CD8+ T cells, or bulk PBMC T cells (not recorded which). The origin of the receptors is a woman in her forties or fifties in good health.

The CDR3 protein is CASSQGVDTGELFF. The chain uses TRBV4-1 and TRBJ2-2. The length of the CDR3 is 14 residues. Germline CDR1 reads MGHRA; CDR2 reads YSYEKL.

The chain's CDR3 is CASSLGTGADEQFF. The V gene is TRBV5-1, the J gene TRBJ2-1; TCRdb lists TRBD1, though no DNA is available to test this call. CDR3 length: 14 amino acids. CDR1 and CDR2 (germline): SGHRS, YFSETQ.

V gene TRBV12-3 or TRBV12-4 combines with J gene TRBJ2-1; the D gene TCRdb calls, TRBD1, cannot be checked with no DNA. This CDR3 is 13 amino acids long. CDR3 sequence reads: CASSRILQGEQFF.

This rearrangement joins TRBV5-6 to TRBJ2-3; TCRdb calls TRBD1, which cannot be checked without DNA. The CDR3 is 14 amino acids. CDR1 and CDR2 from the germline V gene are SGHDT and YYEEEE. The chain's CDR3 is CASSSGTSGNTQYF.

V is TRBV19 and J is TRBJ1-1; TCRdb's D gene call, TRBD1, goes unchecked for lack of DNA. This CDR3 has 14 amino acids. Germline assignment: CDR1 LNHDA and CDR2 SQIVND (reference sequence). The CDR3 here is CASRGGQGVAEAFF.

The chain has TRBV27 and TRBJ2-2; TCRdb selects TRBD1, and the lack of DNA leaves this call unchecked. The CDR3 runs to 19 residues. Germline CDR1 reads MNHEY; CDR2 reads SMNVEV (reference sequence). This chain's CDR3 is CASSHRGGQGGGNTGELFF.

The chain joins TRBV5-1 to TRBJ2-1; TCRdb's D call, TRBD2, is unchecked because there is no DNA. Looked up from germline, CDR1 is SGHRS and CDR2 is YFSETQ. The CDR3 sequence is 13 residues long. CDR3: CASSLGGRGEQFF.